This TCR beta chain was obtained from a study of T cell responses to AZD1222 COVID-19 vaccine. Points from the study as a whole: Just five to seven people given AZD1222 tested seropositive at baseline. The donor group comprised mostly white British people and more females; the analysis possibly underestimated clonal diversity.

Measured with immunoSEQ multiplex PCR; TCRdb has only the in-frame clones, and not every one. The repertoire holds around 91,000 clones, with around nine tenths as singletons. On this clone: Antigen unknown.

The CDR3 consists of 14 residues. Deletions cut 0 bases from V and 10 bases from J, with 10 bases between. Germline loops: CDR1 KGHSH, CDR2 LQKENI. The source was peripheral blood, collected on day 0 of AZD1222 vaccination. The receptor was derived from an adult in good health. The chain uses TRBV18 and TRBJ1-6; tentative D call: TRBD1 (6 bases). The CDR3 nucleotides read TGTGCCAGCTCACCACCCAGGGGAGGGTCACCCCTCCACTTT. This sequence encodes CASSPPRGGSPLHF.